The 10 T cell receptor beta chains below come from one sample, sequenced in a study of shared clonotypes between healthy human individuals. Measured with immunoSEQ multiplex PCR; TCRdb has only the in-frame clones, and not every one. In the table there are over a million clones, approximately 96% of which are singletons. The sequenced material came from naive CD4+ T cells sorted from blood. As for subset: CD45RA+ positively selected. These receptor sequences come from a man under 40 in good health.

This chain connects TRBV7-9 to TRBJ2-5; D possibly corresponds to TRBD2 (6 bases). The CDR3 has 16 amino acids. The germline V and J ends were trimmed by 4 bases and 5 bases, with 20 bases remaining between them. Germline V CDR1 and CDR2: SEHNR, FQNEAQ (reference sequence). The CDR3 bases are TGTGCCAGCAGCTCCTCTTTTCCCGGGAGCGGGGAGACCCAGTACTTC. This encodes CASSSSFPGSGETQYF.

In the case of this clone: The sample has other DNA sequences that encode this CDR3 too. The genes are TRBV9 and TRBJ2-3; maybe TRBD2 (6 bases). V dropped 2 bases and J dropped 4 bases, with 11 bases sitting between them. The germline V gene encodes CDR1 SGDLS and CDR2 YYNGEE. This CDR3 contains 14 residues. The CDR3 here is CASSVGGRADTQYF. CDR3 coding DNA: TGTGCCAGCAGCGTGGGAGGCCGAGCAGATACGCAGTATTTT.

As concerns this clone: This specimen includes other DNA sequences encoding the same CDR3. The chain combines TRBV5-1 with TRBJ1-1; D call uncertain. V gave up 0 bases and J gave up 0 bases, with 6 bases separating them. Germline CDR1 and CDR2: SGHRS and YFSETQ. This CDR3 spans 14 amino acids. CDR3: CASSLEGMNTEAFF. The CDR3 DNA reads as TGCGCCAGCAGCTTGGAAGGGATGAACACTGAAGCTTTCTTT.

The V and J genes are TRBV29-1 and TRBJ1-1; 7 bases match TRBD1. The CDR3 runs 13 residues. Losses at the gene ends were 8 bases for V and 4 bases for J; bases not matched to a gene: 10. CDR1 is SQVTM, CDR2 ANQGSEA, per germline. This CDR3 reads CSIKRQGGTEAFF. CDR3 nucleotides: TGCAGCATTAAAAGACAGGGCGGCACTGAAGCTTTCTTT.

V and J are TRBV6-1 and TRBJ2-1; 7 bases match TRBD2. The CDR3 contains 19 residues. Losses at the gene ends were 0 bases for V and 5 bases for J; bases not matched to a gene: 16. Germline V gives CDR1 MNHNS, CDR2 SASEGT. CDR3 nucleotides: TGTGCCAGCAGTGAAGCGCCCTTGTGGGACTATACCACTCACAATGAGCAGTTCTTC. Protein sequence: CASSEAPLWDYTTHNEQFF.

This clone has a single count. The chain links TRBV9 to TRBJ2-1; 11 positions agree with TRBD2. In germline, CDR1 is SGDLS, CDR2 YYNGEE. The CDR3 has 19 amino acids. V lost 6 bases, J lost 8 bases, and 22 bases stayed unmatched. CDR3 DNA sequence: TGTGCCAGCACCCGGGAGGGGGAACGCGGGACTAGCGGACGGTATGAGCAGTTCTTC. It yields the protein CASTREGERGTSGRYEQFF.

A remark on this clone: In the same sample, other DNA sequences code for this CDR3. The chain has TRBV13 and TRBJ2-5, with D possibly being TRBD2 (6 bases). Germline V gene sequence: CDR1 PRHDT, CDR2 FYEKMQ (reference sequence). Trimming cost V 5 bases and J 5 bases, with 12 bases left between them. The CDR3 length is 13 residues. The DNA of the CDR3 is TGTGCCAGCAGCCCGCGGGGACGGGAGACCCAGTACTTC. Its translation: CASSPRGRETQYF.

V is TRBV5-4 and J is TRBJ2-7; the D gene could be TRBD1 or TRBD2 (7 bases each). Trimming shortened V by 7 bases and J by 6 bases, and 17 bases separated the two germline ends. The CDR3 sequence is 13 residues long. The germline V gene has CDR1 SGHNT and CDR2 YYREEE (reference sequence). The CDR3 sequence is CASAEGGGGEQYF. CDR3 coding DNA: TGTGCCAGCGCAGAGGGAGGGGGCGGCGAGCAGTACTTC.

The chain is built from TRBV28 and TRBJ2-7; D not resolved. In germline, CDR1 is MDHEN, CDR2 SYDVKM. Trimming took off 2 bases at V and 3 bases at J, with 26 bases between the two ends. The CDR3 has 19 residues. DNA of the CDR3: TGTGCCAGCAGTTTAAGACGGACGGACCCGGCCGGAACATTCTACGAGCAGTACTTC. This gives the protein CASSLRRTDPAGTFYEQYF.

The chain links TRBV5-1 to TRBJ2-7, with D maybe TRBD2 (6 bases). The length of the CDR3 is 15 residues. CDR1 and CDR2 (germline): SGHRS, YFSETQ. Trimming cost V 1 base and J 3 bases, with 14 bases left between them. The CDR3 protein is CASSLSLPGLYEQYF. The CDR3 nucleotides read TGCGCCAGCAGCTTGAGTCTCCCGGGACTCTACGAGCAGTACTTC.